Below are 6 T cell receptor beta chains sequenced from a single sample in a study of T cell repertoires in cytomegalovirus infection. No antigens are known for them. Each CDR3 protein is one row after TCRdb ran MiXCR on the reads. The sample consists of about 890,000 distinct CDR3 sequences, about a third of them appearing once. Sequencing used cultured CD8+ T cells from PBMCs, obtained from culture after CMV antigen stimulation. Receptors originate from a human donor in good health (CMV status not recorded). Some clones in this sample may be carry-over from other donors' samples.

The CDR3 DNA reads as TGTGCCAGCAGCGGGGGGACTAGCGGGGCCTCAGATACGCAGTATTTT. It is translated as CASSGGTSGASDTQYF. The chain employs TRBV9 and TRBJ2-3, with 13 bases that match TRBD2. This CDR3 comprises 16 residues. Per the germline V gene, CDR1 is SGDLS and CDR2 is YYNGEE. With V trimmed by 3 bases and J by 4 bases, 5 bases remained unmatched.

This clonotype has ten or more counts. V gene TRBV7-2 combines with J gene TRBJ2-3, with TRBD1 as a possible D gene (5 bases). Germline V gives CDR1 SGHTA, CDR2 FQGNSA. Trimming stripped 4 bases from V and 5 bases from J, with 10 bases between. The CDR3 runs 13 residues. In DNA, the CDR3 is TGTGCCAGCAGCTCCCGACAGATAGATACGCAGTATTTT. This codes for CASSSRQIDTQYF.

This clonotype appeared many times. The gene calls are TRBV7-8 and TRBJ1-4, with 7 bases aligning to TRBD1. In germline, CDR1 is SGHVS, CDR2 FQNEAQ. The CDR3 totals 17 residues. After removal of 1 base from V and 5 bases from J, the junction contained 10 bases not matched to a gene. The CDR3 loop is CASSLVFAPTGNEKLFF. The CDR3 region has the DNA TGTGCCAGCAGCTTAGTTTTTGCCCCGACAGGGAATGAAAAACTGTTTTTT.

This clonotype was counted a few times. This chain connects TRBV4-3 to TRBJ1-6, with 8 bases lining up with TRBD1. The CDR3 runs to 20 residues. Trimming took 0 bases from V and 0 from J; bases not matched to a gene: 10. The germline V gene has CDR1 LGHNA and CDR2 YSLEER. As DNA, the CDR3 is TGCGCCAGCAGCCAAGAGGTTAACAGGGGGTCGAGCTCCTATAATTCACCCCTCCACTTT. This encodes CASSQEVNRGSSSYNSPLHF.

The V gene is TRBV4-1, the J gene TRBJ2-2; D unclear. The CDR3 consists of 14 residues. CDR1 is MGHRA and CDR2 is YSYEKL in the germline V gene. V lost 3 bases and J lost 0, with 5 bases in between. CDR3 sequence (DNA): TGCGCCAGCAGCCAGAACACGAACACCGGGGAGCTGTTTTTT. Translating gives CASSQNTNTGELFF.

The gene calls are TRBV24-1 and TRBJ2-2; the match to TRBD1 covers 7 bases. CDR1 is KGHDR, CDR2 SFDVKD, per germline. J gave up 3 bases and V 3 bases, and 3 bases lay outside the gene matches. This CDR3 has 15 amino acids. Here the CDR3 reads CATSDLDRDTGELFF. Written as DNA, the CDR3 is TGTGCCACCAGTGATCTCGACAGGGACACCGGGGAGCTGTTTTTT.